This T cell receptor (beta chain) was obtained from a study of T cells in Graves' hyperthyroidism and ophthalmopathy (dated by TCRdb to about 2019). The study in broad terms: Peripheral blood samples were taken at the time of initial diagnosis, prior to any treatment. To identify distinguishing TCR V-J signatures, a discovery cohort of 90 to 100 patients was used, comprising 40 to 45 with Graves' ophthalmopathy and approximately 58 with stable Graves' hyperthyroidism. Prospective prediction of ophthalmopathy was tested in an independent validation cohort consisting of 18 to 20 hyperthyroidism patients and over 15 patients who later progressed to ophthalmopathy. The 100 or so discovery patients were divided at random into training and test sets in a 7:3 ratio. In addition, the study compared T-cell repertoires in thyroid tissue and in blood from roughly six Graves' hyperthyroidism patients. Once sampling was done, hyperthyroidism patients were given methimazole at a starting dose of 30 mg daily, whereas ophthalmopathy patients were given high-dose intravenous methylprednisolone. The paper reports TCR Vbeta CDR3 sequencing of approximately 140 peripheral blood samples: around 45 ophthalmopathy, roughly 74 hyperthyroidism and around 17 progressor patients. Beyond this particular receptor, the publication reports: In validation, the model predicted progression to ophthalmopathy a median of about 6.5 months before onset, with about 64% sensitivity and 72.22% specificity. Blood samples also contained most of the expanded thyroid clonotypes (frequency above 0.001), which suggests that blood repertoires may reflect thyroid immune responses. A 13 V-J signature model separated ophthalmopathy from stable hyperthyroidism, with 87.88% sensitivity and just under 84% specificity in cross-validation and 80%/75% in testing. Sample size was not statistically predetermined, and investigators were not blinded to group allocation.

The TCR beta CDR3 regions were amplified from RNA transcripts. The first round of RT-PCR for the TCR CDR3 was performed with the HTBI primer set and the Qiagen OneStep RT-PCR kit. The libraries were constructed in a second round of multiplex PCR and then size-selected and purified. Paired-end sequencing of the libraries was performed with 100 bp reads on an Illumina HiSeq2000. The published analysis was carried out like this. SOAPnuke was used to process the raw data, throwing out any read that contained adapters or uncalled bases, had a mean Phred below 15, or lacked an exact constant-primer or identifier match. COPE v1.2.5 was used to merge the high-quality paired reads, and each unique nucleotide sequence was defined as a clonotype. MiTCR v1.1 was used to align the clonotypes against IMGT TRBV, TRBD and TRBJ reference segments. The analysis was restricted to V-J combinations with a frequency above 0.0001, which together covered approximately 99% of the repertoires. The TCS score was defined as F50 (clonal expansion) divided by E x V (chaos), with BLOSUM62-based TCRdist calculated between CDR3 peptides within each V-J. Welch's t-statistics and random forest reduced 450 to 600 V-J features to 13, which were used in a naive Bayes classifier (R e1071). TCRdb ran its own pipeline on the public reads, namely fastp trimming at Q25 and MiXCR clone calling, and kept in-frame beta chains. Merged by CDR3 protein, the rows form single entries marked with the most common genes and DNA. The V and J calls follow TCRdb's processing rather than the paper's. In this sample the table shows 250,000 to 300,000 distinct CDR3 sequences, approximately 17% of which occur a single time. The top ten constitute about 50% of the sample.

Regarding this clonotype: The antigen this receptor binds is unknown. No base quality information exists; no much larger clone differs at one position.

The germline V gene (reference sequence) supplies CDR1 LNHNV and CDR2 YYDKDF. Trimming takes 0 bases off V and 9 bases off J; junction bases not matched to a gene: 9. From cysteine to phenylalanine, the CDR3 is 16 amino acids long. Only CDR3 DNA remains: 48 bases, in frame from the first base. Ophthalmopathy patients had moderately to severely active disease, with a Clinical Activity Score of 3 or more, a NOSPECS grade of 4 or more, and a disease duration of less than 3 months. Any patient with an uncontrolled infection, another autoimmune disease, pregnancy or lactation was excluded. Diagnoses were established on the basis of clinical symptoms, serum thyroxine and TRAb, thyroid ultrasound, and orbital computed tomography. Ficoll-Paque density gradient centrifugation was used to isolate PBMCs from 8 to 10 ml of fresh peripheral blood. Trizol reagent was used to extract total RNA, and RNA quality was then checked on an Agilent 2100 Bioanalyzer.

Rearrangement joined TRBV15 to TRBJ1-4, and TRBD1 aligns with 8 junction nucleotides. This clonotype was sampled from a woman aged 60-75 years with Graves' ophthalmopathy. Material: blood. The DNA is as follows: TGTGCCACCAGCAGAGATCAGGGGACAGGAGATAAAAAACTGTTTTTT. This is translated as CATSRDQGTGDKKLFF.